These T cell receptor beta chains were read from a single sample in a study of blood T cell repertoires in COVID-19. Libraries were prepared by immunoSEQ multiplex PCR; TCRdb keeps only in-frame clonotypes and omits some of them. This table holds fewer than 250,000 clones, around 84% found once. Material: peripheral blood. All receptors derive from a man in his forties with acute or convalescent COVID-19. The CDR3 runs from the conserved cysteine through the conserved F or W. The D gene is left open where the match is weak. The size field is filled for only some rows; it gives once, few, many or a size class.

abundance: .
len: 15
j_gene: TRBJ2-5
d_gene: TRBD1
v_gene: TRBV5-1
CDR3aa: CASQTGQGVQETQYF
CDR3nt: TGCGCCAGCCAGACAGGGCAGGGGGTCCAAGAGACCCAGTACTTC

abundance: few
len: 13
j_gene: TRBJ2-7
d_gene: .
v_gene: TRBV2
CDR3aa: CASSEVAAAEQYF
CDR3nt: TGTGCCAGCAGTGAAGTAGCGGCTGCGGAGCAGTACTTC

abundance: .
len: 13
j_gene: TRBJ1-2
d_gene: TRBD1
v_gene: TRBV6-5
CDR3aa: CASSPTGTYGYTF
CDR3nt: TGTGCCAGCAGCCCGACAGGGACCTATGGCTACACCTTC

abundance: .
len: 14
j_gene: TRBJ1-1
d_gene: TRBD1
v_gene: TRBV29-1
CDR3aa: CSVEPTGAGTEAFF
CDR3nt: TGCAGCGTTGAGCCTACAGGGGCGGGCACTGAAGCTTTCTTT

abundance: once
len: 15
j_gene: TRBJ2-7
d_gene: .
v_gene: TRBV19
CDR3aa: CASSIEVTRTLGQYF
CDR3nt: TGTGCCAGTAGTATAGAGGTTACGCGGACTCTGGGGCAGTACTTC

abundance: once
len: 14
j_gene: TRBJ2-2
d_gene: .
v_gene: TRBV2
CDR3aa: CAIRLNRDTGELFF
CDR3nt: TGTGCCATTAGACTCAATCGGGACACCGGGGAGCTGTTTTTT

abundance: .
len: 15
j_gene: TRBJ1-1
d_gene: TRBD1
v_gene: TRBV6-5
CDR3aa: CASSPSGTGWTEAFF
CDR3nt: TGTGCCAGCAGTCCCTCCGGGACAGGGTGGACTGAAGCTTTCTTT

abundance: once
len: 15
j_gene: TRBJ1-2
d_gene: TRBD1
v_gene: TRBV5-1
CDR3aa: CASSLAAGQGSGYTF
CDR3nt: TGCGCCAGCAGCTTGGCGGCGGGACAGGGAAGCGGCTACACCTTC

abundance: .
len: 17
j_gene: TRBJ1-6
d_gene: TRBD1
v_gene: TRBV19
CDR3aa: CASSIDYRDRAASPLHF
CDR3nt: TGTGCCAGTAGTATAGATTACCGGGACAGGGCGGCTTCACCCCTCCACTTT

abundance: .
len: 10
j_gene: TRBJ2-5
d_gene: .
v_gene: TRBV20-1
CDR3aa: CSAPQETQYF
CDR3nt: TGCAGTGCTCCTCAAGAGACCCAGTACTTC

abundance: .
len: 16
j_gene: TRBJ2-2
d_gene: .
v_gene: TRBV7-9
CDR3aa: CASSFGVQGNTGELFF
CDR3nt: TGTGCCAGCAGCTTTGGGGTACAGGGAAACACCGGGGAGCTGTTTTTT

abundance: .
len: 14
j_gene: TRBJ1-1
d_gene: TRBD1
v_gene: TRBV6-5
CDR3aa: CASKNVQGVSEAFF
CDR3nt: TGTGCCAGCAAGAACGTGCAGGGGGTATCTGAAGCTTTCTTT

abundance: .
len: 14
j_gene: TRBJ2-1
d_gene: TRBD1
v_gene: TRBV5-4
CDR3aa: CASSPDRGFNEQFF
CDR3nt: TGTGCCAGCAGCCCCGACAGGGGTTTCAATGAGCAGTTCTTC

abundance: .
len: 16
j_gene: TRBJ2-1
d_gene: TRBD2
v_gene: TRBV5-1
CDR3aa: CASSLGPSGGNNEQFF
CDR3nt: TGCGCCAGCAGCTTGGGTCCTAGCGGGGGTAACAATGAGCAGTTCTTC

abundance: .
len: 14
j_gene: TRBJ1-2
d_gene: .
v_gene: TRBV3-1/TRBV3-2
CDR3aa: CASKESTGSEGYTF
CDR3nt: TGTGCCAGTAAAGAAAGTACGGGATCGGAAGGCTACACCTTC

abundance: .
len: 17
j_gene: TRBJ2-1
d_gene: .
v_gene: TRBV15
CDR3aa: CATSRGPEVVSYNEQFF
CDR3nt: TGTGCCACCAGCAGAGGACCGGAGGTGGTATCCTACAATGAGCAGTTCTTC

abundance: .
len: 15
j_gene: TRBJ2-3
d_gene: TRBD1
v_gene: TRBV6-5
CDR3aa: CASSSGTGGADTQYF
CDR3nt: TGTGCCAGCAGCTCCGGGACAGGGGGCGCGGATACGCAGTATTTT

abundance: .
len: 14
j_gene: TRBJ1-5
d_gene: .
v_gene: TRBV24-1
CDR3aa: CATSGGGSNQPQHF
CDR3nt: TGTGCCACCAGTGGGGGGGGAAGCAATCAGCCCCAGCATTTT

abundance: once
len: 16
j_gene: TRBJ2-6
d_gene: .
v_gene: TRBV9
CDR3aa: CASSGGGSSGANVLTF
CDR3nt: TGTGCCAGCAGCGGTGGGGGGAGCTCTGGGGCCAACGTCCTGACTTTC

abundance: .
len: 14
j_gene: TRBJ1-4
d_gene: .
v_gene: TRBV5-4
CDR3aa: CASSLQNGGEKLFF
CDR3nt: TGTGCCAGCAGCTTACAGAACGGGGGTGAAAAACTGTTTTTT

abundance: .
len: 13
j_gene: TRBJ1-1
d_gene: .
v_gene: TRBV12-5
CDR3aa: CASGLVMGLEAFF
CDR3nt: TGTGCTAGTGGTTTGGTAATGGGCCTTGAAGCTTTCTTT

abundance: .
len: 13
j_gene: TRBJ1-2
d_gene: TRBD1
v_gene: TRBV7-2
CDR3aa: CASRTRTGHGYTF
CDR3nt: TGTGCCAGCAGAACACGGACAGGGCATGGCTACACCTTC

abundance: .
len: 13
j_gene: TRBJ1-1
d_gene: .
v_gene: TRBV28
CDR3aa: CASSLSGGTEAFF
CDR3nt: TGTGCCAGCAGTTTATCGGGGGGCACTGAAGCTTTCTTT

abundance: .
len: 12
j_gene: TRBJ1-1
d_gene: .
v_gene: TRBV18
CDR3aa: CASSPREERAFF
CDR3nt: TGTGCCAGCTCACCGCGGGAGGAAAGGGCTTTCTTT

abundance: .
len: 15
j_gene: TRBJ2-1
d_gene: .
v_gene: TRBV2
CDR3aa: CASSEWGGSYNEQFF
CDR3nt: TGTGCCAGCAGTGAATGGGGAGGATCCTACAATGAGCAGTTCTTC

abundance: .
len: 16
j_gene: TRBJ2-7
d_gene: TRBD1
v_gene: TRBV5-6
CDR3aa: CASSPDRGVYVDEQYF
CDR3nt: TGTGCCAGCAGCCCGGACAGGGGGGTATATGTCGACGAGCAGTACTTC

abundance: .
len: 13
j_gene: TRBJ1-2
d_gene: TRBD1
v_gene: TRBV29-1
CDR3aa: CSVDPQGAGGYTF
CDR3nt: TGCAGCGTTGATCCTCAGGGGGCGGGTGGCTACACCTTC

abundance: once
len: 14
j_gene: TRBJ1-2
d_gene: .
v_gene: TRBV24-1
CDR3aa: CATSGRGDDYGYTF
CDR3nt: TGTGCCACCAGTGGCAGGGGAGACGACTATGGCTACACCTTC

abundance: .
len: 15
j_gene: TRBJ2-3
d_gene: TRBD2
v_gene: TRBV7-3
CDR3aa: CASSLSGGATDTQYF
CDR3nt: TGTGCCAGCAGCTTAAGCGGGGGGGCCACAGATACGCAGTATTTT

abundance: once
len: 16
j_gene: TRBJ2-7
d_gene: .
v_gene: TRBV1
CDR3aa: CTSSLSCPTGGYEQYF
CDR3nt: TGCACCAGCAGCCTGTCTTGCCCGACAGGGGGCTACGAGCAGTACTTC

abundance: .
len: 14
j_gene: TRBJ1-2
d_gene: .
v_gene: TRBV6-5
CDR3aa: CASGDGSRGYGYTF
CDR3nt: TGTGCCAGTGGAGACGGGTCCCGGGGCTATGGCTACACCTTC

abundance: .
len: 13
j_gene: TRBJ1-1
d_gene: .
v_gene: TRBV5-8
CDR3aa: CASSRLRNTEAFF
CDR3nt: TGTGCCAGCAGCCGACTGAGGAACACTGAAGCTTTCTTT

abundance: .
len: 15
j_gene: TRBJ1-1
d_gene: TRBD1
v_gene: TRBV6-2/TRBV6-3
CDR3aa: CASSNGGTGVAETFF
CDR3nt: TGTGCCAGCAGTAACGGAGGGACAGGGGTCGCTGAAACTTTCTTT

abundance: .
len: 13
j_gene: TRBJ2-5
d_gene: .
v_gene: TRBV11-2
CDR3aa: CASSFGSQETQYF
CDR3nt: TGTGCCAGCAGCTTTGGGAGCCAAGAGACCCAGTACTTC

abundance: .
len: 14
j_gene: TRBJ1-2
d_gene: .
v_gene: TRBV13
CDR3aa: CASSLDRVPRDYTF
CDR3nt: TGTGCCAGCAGCTTAGACCGGGTCCCCAGAGACTACACCTTC

abundance: .
len: 14
j_gene: TRBJ2-7
d_gene: TRBD1
v_gene: TRBV30
CDR3aa: CAWTGQVNSYEQYF
CDR3nt: TGTGCCTGGACGGGACAGGTTAACTCCTACGAGCAGTACTTC

abundance: .
len: 14
j_gene: TRBJ1-1
d_gene: .
v_gene: TRBV19
CDR3aa: CASSTETGYTEAFF
CDR3nt: TGTGCCAGTAGTACCGAAACAGGATACACTGAAGCTTTCTTT

abundance: .
len: 14
j_gene: TRBJ1-5
d_gene: .
v_gene: TRBV28
CDR3aa: CASSTWSRGRAQHF
CDR3nt: TGTGCCAGCAGTACTTGGTCCCGCGGGCGGGCCCAGCATTTT

abundance: .
len: 16
j_gene: TRBJ1-3
d_gene: TRBD1
v_gene: TRBV5-1
CDR3aa: CASSRAGQSSGNTIYF
CDR3nt: TGCGCCAGCAGCAGGGCGGGACAGAGCTCTGGAAACACCATATATTTT

abundance: .
len: 14
j_gene: TRBJ1-2
d_gene: TRBD1
v_gene: TRBV6-5
CDR3aa: CASTEGTGVYGYTF
CDR3nt: TGTGCCAGCACCGAGGGGACAGGGGTCTATGGCTACACCTTC

abundance: .
len: 13
j_gene: TRBJ2-5
d_gene: .
v_gene: TRBV6-5
CDR3aa: CASKGGGQETQYF
CDR3nt: TGTGCCAGCAAGGGGGGGGGCCAAGAGACCCAGTACTTC

abundance: once
len: 15
j_gene: TRBJ1-1
d_gene: .
v_gene: TRBV6-5
CDR3aa: CASSSQLSGGTEAFF
CDR3nt: TGTGCCAGCAGTTCCCAGCTTTCAGGCGGGACTGAAGCTTTCTTT